Sequencing of this T cell receptor beta chain was carried out in a study of T cell changes during pregnancy in multiple sclerosis. This table comes from immunoSEQ multiplex PCR, and its TCRdb copy is limited to in-frame clones, with some not included. The sample has 85,000 to 100,000 clones, more than 85% seen once. A single count supports this clone. V was trimmed by 0 bases and J by 0 bases, leaving 9 bases between them. The CDR3 spans 17 residues. Looked up from germline, CDR1 is MNHEY and CDR2 is SMNVEV (reference sequence). The origin of this receptor is a female donor with multiple sclerosis, enrolled in a pregnancy study. The chain is built from TRBV27 and TRBJ2-6; D remains unclear. The sample here was peripheral blood, taken before pregnancy. The DNA of the CDR3 is TGTGCCAGCAGTTTATCCCCGAGAAGCTCTGGGGCCAACGTCCTGACTTTC. Amino acids: CASSLSPRSSGANVLTF.